Shown below are 4 T cell receptor beta chains from a single sample sequenced in a study of blood T cell repertoires in COVID-19. Profiled with immunoSEQ multiplex PCR; TCRdb holds only in-frame clones, not every one. The table lists approximately 210,000 clones, 83% of them singletons. Sequences were obtained from peripheral blood. These TCRs come from a woman between 35 and 50 years old with active or convalescent COVID-19.

The J gene is TRBJ2-7, the V gene TRBV9; 9 bases map to TRBD1. Unmatched junction bases numbered 9, after V lost 2 bases and J lost 3 bases. The CDR3 is 16 amino acids. Germline CDR1 and CDR2: SGDLS and YYNGEE. CDR3 in DNA: TGTGCCAGCAGCGTCTCGTCACAGGGGGCGCGCTACGAGCAGTACTTC. As protein: CASSVSSQGARYEQYF.

The V call is TRBV5-6, the J call TRBJ1-2; maybe TRBD1 (6 bases). V lost 3 bases to trimming and J lost 2 bases, with 11 bases between them. Germline lookup yields CDR1 SGHDT and CDR2 YYEEEE. This CDR3 spans 14 amino acids. CDR3 in amino acids: CASSSDQGNYGYTF. The CDR3 nucleotides are TGTGCCAGCAGCTCAGACCAGGGGAACTATGGCTACACCTTC.

The CDR3 loop reads CASSFGQGAHNSPLHF. The CDR3 DNA is TGTGCCAGCAGCTTCGGGCAGGGGGCCCATAATTCACCCCTCCACTTT. The V gene is TRBV7-2, the J gene TRBJ1-6; 8 nucleotides match TRBD1. The CDR3 is 16 residues long. Germline V gene sequence: CDR1 SGHTA, CDR2 FQGNSA. Trimming removed 3 bases from V and 5 bases from J; junction bases left unmatched: 6.

The chain employs TRBV19 and TRBJ2-4; 8 nucleotides line up with TRBD2. With 7 bases clipped from V and 16 bases from J, the junction kept 18 bases outside the gene matches. The CDR3 sequence is 14 residues long. Germline CDR1 reads LNHDA; CDR2 reads SQIVND (reference sequence). The CDR3 region has the DNA TGTGCCAGTACTCCAGTGGCGGGGGGCCCCCTTGAATACTTC. Translation: CASTPVAGGPLEYF.